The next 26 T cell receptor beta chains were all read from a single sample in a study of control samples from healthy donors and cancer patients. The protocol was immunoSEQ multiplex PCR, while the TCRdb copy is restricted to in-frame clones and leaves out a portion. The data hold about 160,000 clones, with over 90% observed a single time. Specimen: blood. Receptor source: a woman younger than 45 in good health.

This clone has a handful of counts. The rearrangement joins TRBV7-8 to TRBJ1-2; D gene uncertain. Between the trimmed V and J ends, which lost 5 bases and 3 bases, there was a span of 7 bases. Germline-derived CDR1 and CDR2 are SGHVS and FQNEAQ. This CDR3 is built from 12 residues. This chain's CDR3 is CASSPNDYGYTF. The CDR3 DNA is TGTGCCAGCAGCCCTAACGACTATGGCTACACCTTC.

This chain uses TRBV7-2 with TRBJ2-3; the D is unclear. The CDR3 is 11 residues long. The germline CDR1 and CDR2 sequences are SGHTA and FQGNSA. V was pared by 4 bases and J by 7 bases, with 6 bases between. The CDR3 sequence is CASSSRYTQYF. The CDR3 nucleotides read TGTGCCAGCAGCTCAAGGTATACGCAGTATTTT.

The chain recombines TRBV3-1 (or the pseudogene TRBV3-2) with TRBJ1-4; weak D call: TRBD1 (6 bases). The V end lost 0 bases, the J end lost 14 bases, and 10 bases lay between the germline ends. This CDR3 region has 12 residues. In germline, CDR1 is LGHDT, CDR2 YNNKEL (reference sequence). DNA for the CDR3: TGTGCCAGCAGCCAAGACTACGGACAGCTGTTTTTT. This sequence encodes CASSQDYGQLFF.

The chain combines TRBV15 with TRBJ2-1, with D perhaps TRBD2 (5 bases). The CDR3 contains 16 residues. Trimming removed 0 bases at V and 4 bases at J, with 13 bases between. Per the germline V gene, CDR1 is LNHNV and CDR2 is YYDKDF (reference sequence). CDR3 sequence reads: CATSRDLGGSYNEQFF. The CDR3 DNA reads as TGTGCCACCAGCAGAGATCTGGGCGGGTCGTACAATGAGCAGTTCTTC. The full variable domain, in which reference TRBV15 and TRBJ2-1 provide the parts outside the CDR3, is DAMVIQNPRYQVTQFGKPVTLSCSQTLNHNVMYWYQQKSSQAPKLLFHYYDKDFNNEADTPDNFQSRRPNTSFCFLDIRSPGLGDTAMYLCATSRDLGGSYNEQFFGPGTRLTVL.

As DNA, the CDR3 is TGCGCCAGCAGCCTCCCTCCTTCCGAGGGAACTGAAGCTTTCTTT. Protein: CASSLPPSEGTEAFF. The V call is TRBV5-1, the J call TRBJ1-1; D unclear. The CDR3 is 15 residues long. V lost 4 bases to trimming and J lost 5 bases, with 18 bases between them. Germline V gene sequence: CDR1 SGHRS, CDR2 YFSETQ. The full variable domain, in which reference TRBV5-1 and TRBJ1-1 provide the parts outside the CDR3, is KAGVTQTPRYLIKTRGQQVTLSCSPISGHRSVSWYQQTPGQGLQFLFEYFSETQRNKGNFPGRFSGRQFSNSRSEMNVSTLELGDSALYLCASSLPPSEGTEAFFGQGTRLTVV.

The CDR3 DNA reads TGTGCCAGTAGTCCTGGGACAGGGGTTCCGAACACTGAAGCTTTCTTT. This codes for CASSPGTGVPNTEAFF. The chain employs TRBV19 and TRBJ1-1; TRBD1 aligns across 10 bases. The germline CDR1 and CDR2 sequences are LNHDA and SQIVND (reference sequence). The trim removed 5 bases at V and 1 base at J, leaving 7 bases unmatched. CDR3 size: 16 residues.

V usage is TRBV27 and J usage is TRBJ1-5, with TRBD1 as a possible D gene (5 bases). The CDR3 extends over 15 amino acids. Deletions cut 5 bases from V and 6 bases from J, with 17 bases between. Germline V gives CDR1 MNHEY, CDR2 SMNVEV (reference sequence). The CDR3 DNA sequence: TGTGCCAGCAGTCCCTCCCTTGGGGGTTTTCAGCCCCAGCATTTT. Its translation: CASSPSLGGFQPQHF.

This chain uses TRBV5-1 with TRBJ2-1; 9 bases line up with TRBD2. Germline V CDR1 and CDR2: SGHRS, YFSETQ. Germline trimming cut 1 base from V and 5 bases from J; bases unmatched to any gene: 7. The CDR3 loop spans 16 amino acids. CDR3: CASSLSRGGRDNEQFF. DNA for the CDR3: TGCGCCAGCAGCTTGTCGCGGGGGGGCCGGGACAATGAGCAGTTCTTC.

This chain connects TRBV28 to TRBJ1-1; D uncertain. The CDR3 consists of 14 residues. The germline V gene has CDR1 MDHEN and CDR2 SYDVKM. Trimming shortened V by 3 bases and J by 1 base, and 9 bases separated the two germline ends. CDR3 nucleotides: TGTGCCAGCAGTTTGGCAGGTGGGAACACTGAAGCTTTCTTT. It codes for CASSLAGGNTEAFF.

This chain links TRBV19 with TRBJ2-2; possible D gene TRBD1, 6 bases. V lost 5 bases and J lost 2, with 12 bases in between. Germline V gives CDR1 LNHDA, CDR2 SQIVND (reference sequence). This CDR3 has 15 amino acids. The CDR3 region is CASSVTGSNTGELFF. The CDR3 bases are TGTGCCAGTAGTGTCACAGGGTCTAACACCGGGGAGCTGTTTTTT.

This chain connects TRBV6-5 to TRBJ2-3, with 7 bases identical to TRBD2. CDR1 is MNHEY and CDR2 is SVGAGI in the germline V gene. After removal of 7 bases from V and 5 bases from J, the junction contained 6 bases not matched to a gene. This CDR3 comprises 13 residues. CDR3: CASTRDYRDTQYF. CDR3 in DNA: TGTGCCAGCACGAGGGACTACCGAGATACGCAGTATTTT.

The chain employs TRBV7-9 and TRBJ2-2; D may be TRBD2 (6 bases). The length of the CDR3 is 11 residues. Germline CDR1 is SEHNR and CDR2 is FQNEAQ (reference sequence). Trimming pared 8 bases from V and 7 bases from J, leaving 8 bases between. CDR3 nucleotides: TGTGCCAGCGGGGGAGGCGGGGAGCTGTTTTTT. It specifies CASGGGGELFF.

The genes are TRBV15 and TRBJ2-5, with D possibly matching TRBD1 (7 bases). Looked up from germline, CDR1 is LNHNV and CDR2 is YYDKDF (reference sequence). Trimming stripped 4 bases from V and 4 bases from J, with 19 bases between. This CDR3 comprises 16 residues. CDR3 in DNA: TGTGCCACCAGCACCGACGGCGGCAGGGGGGCAGAGACCCAGTACTTC. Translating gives CATSTDGGRGAETQYF.

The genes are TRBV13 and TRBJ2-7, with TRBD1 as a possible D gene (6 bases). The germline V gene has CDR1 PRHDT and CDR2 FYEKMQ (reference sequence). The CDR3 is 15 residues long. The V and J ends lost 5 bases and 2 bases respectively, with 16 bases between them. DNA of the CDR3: TGTGCCAGCAGCCCACCAGGGGTGGGGGCCTACGAGCAGTACTTC. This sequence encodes CASSPPGVGAYEQYF.

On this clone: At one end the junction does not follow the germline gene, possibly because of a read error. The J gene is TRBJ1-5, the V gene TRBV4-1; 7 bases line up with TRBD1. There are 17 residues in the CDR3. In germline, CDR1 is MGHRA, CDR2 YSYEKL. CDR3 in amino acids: CASSQDFGQVSNQPQHF. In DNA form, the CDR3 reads TGCGCCAGCAGTCAAGATTTCGGACAGGTGAGCAATCAGCCCCAGCATTTT.

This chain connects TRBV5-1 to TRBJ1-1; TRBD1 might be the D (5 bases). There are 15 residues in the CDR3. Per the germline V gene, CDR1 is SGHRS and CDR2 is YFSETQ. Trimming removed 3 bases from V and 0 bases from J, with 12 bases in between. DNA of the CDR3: TGCGCCAGCAGCTCGAGGACACTCATGAACACTGAAGCTTTCTTT. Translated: CASSSRTLMNTEAFF.

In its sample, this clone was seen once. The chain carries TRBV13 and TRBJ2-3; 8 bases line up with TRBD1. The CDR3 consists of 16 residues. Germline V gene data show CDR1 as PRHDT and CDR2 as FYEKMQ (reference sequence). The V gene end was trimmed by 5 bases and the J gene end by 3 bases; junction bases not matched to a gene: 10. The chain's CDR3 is CASSIPQGGETDTQYF. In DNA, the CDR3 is TGTGCCAGCAGCATTCCACAGGGGGGAGAGACAGATACGCAGTATTTT.

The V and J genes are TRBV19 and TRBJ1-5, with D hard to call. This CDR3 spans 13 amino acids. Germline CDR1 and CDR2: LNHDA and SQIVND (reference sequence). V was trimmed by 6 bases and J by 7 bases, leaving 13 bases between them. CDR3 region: CASRSPGYQPQHF. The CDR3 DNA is TGTGCCAGTAGATCACCGGGCTACCAGCCCCAGCATTTT.

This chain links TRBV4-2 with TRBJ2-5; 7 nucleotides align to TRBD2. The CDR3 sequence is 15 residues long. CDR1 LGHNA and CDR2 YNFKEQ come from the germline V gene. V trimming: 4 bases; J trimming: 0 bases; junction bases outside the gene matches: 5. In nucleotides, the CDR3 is TGTGCCAGCAGCCTGGGGCGGGGGAACCAAGAGACCCAGTACTTC. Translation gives CASSLGRGNQETQYF.

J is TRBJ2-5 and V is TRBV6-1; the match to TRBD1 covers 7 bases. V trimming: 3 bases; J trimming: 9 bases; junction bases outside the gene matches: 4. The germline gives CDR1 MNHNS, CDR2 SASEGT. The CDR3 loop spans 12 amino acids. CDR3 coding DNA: TGTGCCAGCAGTGAGCAGAGGGGGCCCCAGTACTTC. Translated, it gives CASSEQRGPQYF.

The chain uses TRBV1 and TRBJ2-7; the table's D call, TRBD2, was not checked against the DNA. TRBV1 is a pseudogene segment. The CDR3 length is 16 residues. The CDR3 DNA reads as TGCACCAGCAGCCCTAGGACTAGTTCCTTCTCCTACGAGCAGTACTTC. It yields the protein CTSSPRTSSFSYEQYF.

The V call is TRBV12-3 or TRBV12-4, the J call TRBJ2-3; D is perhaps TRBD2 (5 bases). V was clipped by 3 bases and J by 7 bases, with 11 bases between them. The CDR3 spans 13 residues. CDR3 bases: TGTGCCAGCAGTTTCAGTAGCGTCAATACGCAGTATTTT. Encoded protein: CASSFSSVNTQYF.

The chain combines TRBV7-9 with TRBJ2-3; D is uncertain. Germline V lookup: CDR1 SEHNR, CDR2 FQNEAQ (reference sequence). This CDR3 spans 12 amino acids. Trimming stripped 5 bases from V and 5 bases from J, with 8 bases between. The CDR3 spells CASSRPRDTQYF. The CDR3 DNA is TGTGCCAGCAGCCGTCCTCGAGATACGCAGTATTTT.

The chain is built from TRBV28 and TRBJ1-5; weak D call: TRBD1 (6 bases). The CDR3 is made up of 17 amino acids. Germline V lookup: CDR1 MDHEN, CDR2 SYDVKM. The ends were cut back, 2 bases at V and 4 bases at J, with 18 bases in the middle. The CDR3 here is CASSLVSYREKNQPQHF. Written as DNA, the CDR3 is TGTGCCAGCAGTTTAGTGTCGTACAGGGAAAAAAATCAGCCCCAGCATTTT.

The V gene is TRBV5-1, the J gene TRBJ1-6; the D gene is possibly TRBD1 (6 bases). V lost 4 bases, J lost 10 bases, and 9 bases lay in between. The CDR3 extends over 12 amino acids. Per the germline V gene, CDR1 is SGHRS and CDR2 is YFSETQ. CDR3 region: CASSGQGSPLHF. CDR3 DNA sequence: TGCGCCAGCAGCGGTCAGGGGTCACCCCTCCACTTT.

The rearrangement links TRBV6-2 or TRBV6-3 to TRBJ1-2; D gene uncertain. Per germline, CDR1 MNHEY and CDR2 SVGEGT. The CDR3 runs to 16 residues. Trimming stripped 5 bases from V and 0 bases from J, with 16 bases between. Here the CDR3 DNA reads TGTGCCAGCAGTCAGTCATCAACCGCGCCTAACTATGGCTACACCTTC. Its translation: CASSQSSTAPNYGYTF.